The T cell receptor (beta chain) described here comes from a study of spatial heterogeneity in lung cancer. In the study overall: Where available, sequencing covered follow-up PBMC samples, taken at a median of approximately 23 months after resection.

Points on this clonotype: A read error may produce the germline difference seen at one junction end.

CDR1 SGDLS and CDR2 YYNGEE come from the germline V gene. The CDR3 has 15 residues. Time point of the sample: blood at routine non-recurrence follow-up after resection. Unsorted whole RNA samples from tumor, nontumor lung or frozen PBMC were sequenced. Each TCR cDNA molecule bore a unique molecular identifier. A single record per CDR3 protein comes from TCRdb applying MiXCR to the 5' RACE reads. The sample yields about 38,000 distinct CDR3 sequences, roughly 8% seen once. This chain links TRBV9 with TRBJ1-2; 7 bases line up with TRBD1. This clonotype was obtained from a male donor with early-stage non-small cell lung cancer. The sample was PBMCs, taken at follow-up. CDR3 residues: CASSVGDSFNYGCTF. The DNA of the CDR3 is TGTGCCAGCAGCGTCGGGGACAGCTTTAACTATGGCTGCACCTTC.